The TCR beta chain under discussion was sequenced for a study of T cell responses to AZD1222 COVID-19 vaccine. A remark on this clone: The antigen is unknown.

Study-level results: It should be noted that donors were predominantly white British and more often female, and clonal diversity was possibly underestimated. Sampled repertoires all dated from after the peak T cell response.

V shed 6 bases and J 5 bases; nucleotides not matched to a gene: 13. This CDR3 comprises 16 residues. Germline V lookup: CDR1 SEHNR, CDR2 FQNEAQ (reference sequence). Clones were read by immunoSEQ multiplex PCR, and TCRdb kept only the in-frame ones, dropping some. The table lists 85,000 to 100,000 clones, 85% to 90% of them singletons. This chain uses TRBV7-9 with TRBJ2-5; 9 bases match TRBD1. This sequence originates from an adult in good health. Sequencing used peripheral blood, obtained on day 0 of AZD1222 vaccination. CDR3 loop: CASRAKPGQGPETQYF. DNA of the CDR3: TGTGCCAGCAGAGCTAAACCGGGACAGGGTCCCGAGACCCAGTACTTC.